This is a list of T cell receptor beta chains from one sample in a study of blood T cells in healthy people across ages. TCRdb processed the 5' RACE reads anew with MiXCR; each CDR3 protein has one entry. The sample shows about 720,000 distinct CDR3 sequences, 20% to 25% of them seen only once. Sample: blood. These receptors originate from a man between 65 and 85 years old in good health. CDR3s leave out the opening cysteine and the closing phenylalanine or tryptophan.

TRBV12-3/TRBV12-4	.	ASGDLARGEQF
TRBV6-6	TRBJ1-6	ASSYRTGDNSPLH
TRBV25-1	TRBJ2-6	ASSRQGAAGANVLT
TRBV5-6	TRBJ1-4	ASTLLGARREKLF
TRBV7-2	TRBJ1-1	ASSRTGGLPEAF
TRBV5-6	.	ASSLPLAGGDEQF
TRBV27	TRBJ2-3	ASNIPGRTPDTQY
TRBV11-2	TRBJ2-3	ASSIGGVQGGDTQY
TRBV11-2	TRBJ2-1	ASSTDRRQNF
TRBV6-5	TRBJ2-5	ASRSANQETQH
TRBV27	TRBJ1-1	ASCGWELNTEAF
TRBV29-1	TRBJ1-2	SVEAFGGAGYT
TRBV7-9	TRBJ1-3	SSSLAMTSGNTIY
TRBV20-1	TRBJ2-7	SARVQERGYYEQY
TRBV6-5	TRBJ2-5	ASSYLQGTQY
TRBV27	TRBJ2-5	ASSFISQETQY
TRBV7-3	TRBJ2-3	ASSPLAGGVDTQY
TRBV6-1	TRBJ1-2	ASSENLNYGYT
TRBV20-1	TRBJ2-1	SARETSGSVGEQF
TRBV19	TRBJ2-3	ASSTSGSGTDTQY
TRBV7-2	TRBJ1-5	ASSLVYGSGNQPRH
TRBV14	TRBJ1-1	ASSPLGSTEAF
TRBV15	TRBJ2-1	ATSRDRRINEQF
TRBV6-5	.	ASRPAGSPETQY
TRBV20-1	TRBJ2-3	SARDPSGGASDTQY
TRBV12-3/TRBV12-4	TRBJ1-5	ASSLGGGGSQPQH
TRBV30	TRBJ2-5	AWSVLGGWQETQY